This entry features one T cell receptor (beta chain) sequence. Its antigen is still unknown. No much larger clone is present one base from it, and per-base qualities are unavailable. The trim is 0 bases for V and 6 bases for J, with a gap of 17 bases between the germline ends. The CDR3 goes from the cysteine to the phenylalanine over 16 residues. Kept here is only the CDR3 DNA, which spans 48 bases and is read in frame from base 1. CDR1 and CDR2, per the germline V gene (reference sequence), are LGHDT and YNNKEL. The sample belongs to a study of blood T cell repertoires in COVID-19 (dated by TCRdb to 2018 to 2020). Concerning the study at large: The collaborator samples originated in the United States, Italy and Spain and spanned the acute and convalescent phases of COVID-19. The prospective study material was composed of cDNA or gDNA derived from T cells, B-cell-depleted T cells, or PBMCs. Where available, HLA class I and class II types were obtained from metadata supplied by the sample provider rather than from assay-based typing. The samples were drawn from the first 160 participants of the ongoing ImmuneRACE study and from 1,254 subjects provided by 6 global collaborators. A freely available public database, intended as a resource for researchers studying the immune response to SARS-CoV-2, is where the repertoires were released. The sample metadata nearly always contained a de-identified subject ID, COVID-19 status, age in years and sex. Subjects who had been exposed to COVID-19, were actively infected with it, or had recovered from it provided the deeply sampled blood TCRbeta repertoires that made up the dataset. Broader findings and caveats from the paper: How much clinical and demographic metadata was included differed by source and by participant, and the metadata was provided uncurated.

The immunoSEQ Assay, a bias-controlled multiplex PCR, was used to amplify TCRbeta CDR3 regions from genomic DNA. In the source study's methods: The number of nucleated cells in each sample was estimated from the amplification of reference gene primers within the assay. To quantify the absolute abundance of each unique TCRbeta CDR3 rearrangement, sequence reads were collapsed and filtered. Productive Simpson clonality was computed per sample as the square root of Simpson's diversity index over productive rearrangements. TCRdb re-hosts the immuneACCESS table, in-frame sequences only. Its copies lack some clones; in the studies checked, an unresolved V gene accounts for under half of them, and the cause for the rest is not known. V and J calls and clone size are as listed in that table; D and trimming were resolved from the DNA. The sample contains under 250,000 clones, 70% to 90% of them found a single time. The ten largest clones capture around 10% of the sample.

Participants in the prospective study were aged roughly 18 to 90 years, lived in 20 to 25 United States geographic areas, and enrolled through a virtual design. To assign participants to cohorts, the prospective study relied on clinical history that participants themselves reported in a screening survey and a study questionnaire. In the prospective study, mobile phlebotomists collected whole blood, serum and a nasopharyngeal or oropharyngeal swab from each participant. Participants in the prospective study had the option to provide additional blood draws and questionnaires over a roughly two-month period. Before DNA extraction, prospective study blood samples were shipped either frozen or at room temperature.

Material: PBMCs or T cells enriched from blood (not recorded which). This clonotype was sampled from a woman aged 50 to 60 with acute COVID-19. The rearrangement joined TRBV3-1 (or the pseudogene TRBV3-2) to TRBJ2-5, with a tentative D gene TRBD1 over 6 matching bases. The base sequence is TGTGCCAGCAGCCAAGACAGGGGCTCAGCGCTAAAGACCCAGTACTTC. Translated, this gives CASSQDRGSALKTQYF.